The 3 T cell receptor beta chains below all came from one sample that was sequenced in a study of a mutant IDH1 vaccine in newly diagnosed glioma. Here immunoSEQ multiplex PCR was the method, and the copy in TCRdb shows in-frame clones only, minus some. This table has about 42,000 clones, 70% to 90% appearing once. No antigen has been assigned to these receptors. As for time point: week 5, during vaccination. Vaccination comprised doses that each held 300 ug of mutant IDH1 20-mer peptide, plus topical imiquimod. The sequenced sample was PBMCs, obtained from a glioma patient whose treatment included an IDH1 peptide vaccine. These receptors were obtained from a man aged 35 to 55 with glioma.

This chain joins TRBV4-2 and TRBJ2-7; TRBD1 might be the D (5 bases). Trimming left V 0 bases short and J 7 bases short, with 16 bases between. The CDR3 loop spans 15 amino acids. Germline values: CDR1 LGHNA, CDR2 YNFKEQ. The DNA of the CDR3 is TGTGCCAGCAGCCAAGATTTAAGTAAGGGGTCTGAGCAGTACTTC. This encodes CASSQDLSKGSEQYF.

V usage is TRBV2 and J usage is TRBJ2-7; TRBD2 agrees at 12 bases. This CDR3 spans 16 amino acids. Unmatched junction bases numbered 8, after V lost 4 bases and J lost 4 bases. In germline, CDR1 is SNHLY, CDR2 FYNNEI. Here the CDR3 DNA reads TGTGCCAGCAGTGTTCTAGCGGGAGGGCCGATTTACGAGCAGTACTTC. Its protein is CASSVLAGGPIYEQYF. The full variable domain, in which reference TRBV2 and TRBJ2-7 provide the parts outside the CDR3, is EPEVTQTPSHQVTQMGQEVILRCVPISNHLYFYWYRQILGQKVEFLVSFYNNEISEKSEIFDDQFSVERPDGSNFTLKIRSTKLEDSAMYFCASSVLAGGPIYEQYFGPGTRLTVT.

The rearrangement uses TRBV6-5 and TRBJ2-7; D is tentatively TRBD1 or TRBD2 (6 bases each). The germline V and J ends were trimmed by 0 bases and 2 bases, with 11 bases remaining between them. The CDR3 has 15 residues. Per germline, CDR1 MNHEY and CDR2 SVGAGI. The CDR3 region has the DNA TGTGCCAGCAGTTACTCGACGGGGGCGCCCTACGAGCAGTACTTC. Protein product: CASSYSTGAPYEQYF.